A single sample is the source of the 20 T cell receptor beta chains below, sequenced in a study of T cell changes during pregnancy in multiple sclerosis. TCRdb's copy holds only in-frame clones and misses some; the assay was immunoSEQ multiplex PCR. The sample yields about 70,000 clones, around 94% seen once. The sequenced sample was CD8+ T cells from peripheral blood mononuclear cells, obtained in the third trimester of pregnancy. The receptors were gathered from a female donor in good health, enrolled as a control in a pregnancy study.

This sequence joins TRBV6-4 and TRBJ2-3; possible D gene TRBD2, 7 bases. CDR3 length: 17 amino acids. Trimming took 6 bases from V and 2 from J, leaving 21 bases between them. In germline, CDR1 is MRHNA, CDR2 SNTAGT. The CDR3 here is CASRANFGGGHTDTQYF. The CDR3 DNA reads as TGTGCCAGCAGGGCCAACTTCGGCGGGGGCCACACAGATACGCAGTATTTT.

V and J are TRBV27 and TRBJ2-2; 8 nucleotides align to TRBD2. With 7 bases clipped from V and 7 bases from J, the junction kept 5 bases outside the gene matches. Germline V gives CDR1 MNHEY, CDR2 SMNVEV (reference sequence). This CDR3 is built from 13 residues. CDR3 residues: CASKRGGFGELFF. CDR3 bases: TGTGCCAGCAAACGGGGGGGCTTCGGGGAGCTGTTTTTT.

The chain uses TRBV15 and TRBJ2-7, with a possible D match to TRBD2 (6 bases). The CDR3 length is 17 residues. The V gene's germline CDR1 is LNHNV and CDR2 YYDKDF (reference sequence). Trimming shortened V by 5 bases and J by 0 bases, and 20 bases separated the two germline ends. CDR3 sequence (DNA): TGTGCCACCAGCTCCCCCTCCGGGGGTCCCAGCTCCTACGAGCAGTACTTC. This translates into CATSSPSGGPSSYEQYF.

V gene TRBV9 combines with J gene TRBJ1-6; possibly TRBD1 for D (5 bases). In germline, CDR1 is SGDLS, CDR2 YYNGEE. V was clipped by 0 bases and J by 7 bases, with 11 bases between them. The CDR3 spans 15 residues. CDR3 sequence reads: CASSVGGRENSPLHF. The CDR3 DNA reads as TGTGCCAGCAGCGTAGGGGGCAGGGAAAATTCACCCCTCCACTTT.

The chain is built from TRBV14 and TRBJ1-2, with 10 bases aligning to TRBD1. Germline assignment: CDR1 SGHDN and CDR2 FVKESK. This CDR3 is built from 15 residues. V dropped 1 base and J dropped 4; count of bases not matched to a gene: 3. The CDR3 DNA reads as TGTGCCAGCAGCCAAGGACAGGGGGCGACCTATGGCTACACCTTC. Its translation is CASSQGQGATYGYTF.

The chain joins TRBV13 to TRBJ1-4; a possible D gene is TRBD1 (6 bases). Looked up from germline, CDR1 is PRHDT and CDR2 is FYEKMQ (reference sequence). V gave up 2 bases and J gave up 6 bases, with 22 bases separating them. The CDR3 extends over 18 amino acids. The CDR3 spells CASSLNGGAGGQDEKLFF. In DNA form, the CDR3 reads TGTGCCAGCAGCTTAAATGGGGGGGCTGGAGGTCAGGATGAAAAACTGTTTTTT.

V and J are TRBV14 and TRBJ2-3; D gene unclear. Germline loops: CDR1 SGHDN, CDR2 FVKESK. The CDR3 extends over 16 amino acids. The V end was cut by 0 bases, the J end by 2 bases, with 12 bases between. The CDR3, as DNA: TGTGCCAGCAGCCAAGAAGTCGTAACCTACACAGATACGCAGTATTTT. Encoded protein: CASSQEVVTYTDTQYF.

The chain combines TRBV12-2 with TRBJ1-2; the table gives TRBD1 as D, unverified against the DNA. TRBV12-2 is recorded as a pseudogene. The CDR3 is 14 amino acids. Here the CDR3 reads CASRLPQVTYGYTF. The DNA for the CDR3 is TGTGCAAGTCGCTTACCCCAGGTTACCTATGGCTACACCTTC.

The chain carries TRBV30 and TRBJ1-1; D is ambiguous. V was shortened by 5 bases and J by 3 bases, with 10 bases between the two germline ends. This CDR3 is 12 amino acids long. Germline V lookup: CDR1 GTSNPN, CDR2 SVGIG (reference sequence). The CDR3 is CAWLRGDTEAFF. As DNA, the CDR3 is TGTGCCTGGTTACGGGGAGACACTGAAGCTTTCTTT. The complete variable domain, with remaining parts taken from reference TRBV30 and TRBJ1-1, reads SQTIHQWPATLVQPVGSPLSLECTVEGTSNPNLYWYRQAAGRGLQLLFYSVGIGQISSEVPQNLSASRPQDRQFILSSKKLLLSDSGFYLCAWLRGDTEAFFGQGTRLTVV.

This chain connects TRBV4-3 to TRBJ1-2, with 8 bases fitting TRBD1. V lost 4 bases to trimming and J lost 6 bases; unmatched junction nucleotides: 13. Per germline, CDR1 LGHNA and CDR2 YSLEER. The CDR3 sequence is 16 residues long. CDR3 loop: CASSRQTRTGSHGYTF. In nucleotides, the CDR3 is TGCGCCAGCAGCCGGCAAACCAGGACAGGGTCCCATGGCTACACCTTC.

The J gene is TRBJ1-2, the V gene TRBV5-4; 7 bases map to TRBD1. Germline V lookup: CDR1 SGHNT, CDR2 YYREEE (reference sequence). The J segment lost 6 bases and the V segment lost 3 bases, leaving 5 bases of the junction unmatched. The CDR3 consists of 13 residues. The CDR3 loop reads CASSYGTADGYTF. In DNA form, the CDR3 reads TGTGCCAGCAGCTACGGGACAGCTGATGGCTACACCTTC.

The chain has TRBV9 and TRBJ2-7; D is ambiguous. CDR3 length equals 17 residues. Trimming stripped 0 bases from V and 1 base from J, with 17 bases between. Germline V CDR1 and CDR2: SGDLS, YYNGEE. This chain's CDR3 is CASSVAEAPVPSYEQYF. The CDR3, as DNA: TGTGCCAGCAGCGTAGCAGAGGCGCCAGTACCATCCTACGAGCAGTACTTC.

The chain links TRBV27 to TRBJ1-1, with 9 bases matching TRBD1. The ends lost 4 bases at V and 3 bases at J; junction bases unmatched: 9. CDR1 is MNHEY, CDR2 SMNVEV, per germline (reference sequence). The length of the CDR3 is 16 residues. CDR3 coding DNA: TGTGCCAGCAGTTCAACTACAGGGGGCGCTTACACTGAAGCTTTCTTT. Its protein is CASSSTTGGAYTEAFF.

CDR3 amino acids: CASSEPSGATTDTQYF. The CDR3 DNA sequence: TGTGCCAGCAGCGAACCTAGCGGGGCGACGACAGATACGCAGTATTTT. The chain couples TRBV9 to TRBJ2-3; 9 positions match TRBD2. The V gene end was trimmed by 3 bases and the J gene end by 3 bases; junction bases not matched to a gene: 8. Germline lookup yields CDR1 SGDLS and CDR2 YYNGEE. The CDR3 loop spans 16 amino acids.

The V call is TRBV9, the J call TRBJ2-3; 8 bases fit TRBD2. This CDR3 is 12 amino acids long. In germline, CDR1 is SGDLS, CDR2 YYNGEE. The J segment lost 6 bases and the V segment lost 3 bases, leaving 0 bases of the junction unmatched. Here the CDR3 DNA reads TGTGCCAGCAGCGGACTAGCGGATACGCAGTATTTT. Its protein product is CASSGLADTQYF.

V is TRBV23-1 and J is TRBJ1-5; D is undetermined. TRBV23-1 carries the ORF label, with uncertain function. There are 18 residues in the CDR3. V lost 0 bases, J lost 1 base, and 16 bases lay in between. DNA of the CDR3: TGCGCCAGCAGTCAATCGAAGCGGCAGGATAGGAGCAATCAGCCCCAGCATTTT. Protein: CASSQSKRQDRSNQPQHF.

The rearrangement uses TRBV29-1 and TRBJ2-2, with a possible D match to TRBD1 (6 bases). CDR1 is SQVTM and CDR2 is ANQGSEA in the germline V gene. Trimming pared 4 bases from V and 4 bases from J, leaving 13 bases between. This CDR3 has 14 amino acids. The DNA of the CDR3 is TGCAGCGTTGTGGCAGGGGTTGGCACCGGGGAGCTGTTTTTT. Residues: CSVVAGVGTGELFF.

V gene TRBV5-6 combines with J gene TRBJ1-1; TRBD1 is a possible D gene (5 bases). The V gene's germline CDR1 is SGHDT and CDR2 YYEEEE. V lost 4 bases, J lost 1 base, and 5 bases lay in between. The CDR3 is 12 residues long. The CDR3 here is CASSRGNTEAFF. The CDR3 DNA sequence: TGTGCCAGCAGCAGGGGGAACACTGAAGCTTTCTTT.

This chain uses TRBV5-6 with TRBJ2-1; a weak D match, TRBD1 (5 bases). The CDR3 totals 14 residues. Between the trimmed V and J ends, which lost 1 base and 6 bases, there was a span of 11 bases. Per the germline V gene, CDR1 is SGHDT and CDR2 is YYEEEE. CDR3 loop: CASSLNRLSNEQFF. The CDR3 region has the DNA TGTGCCAGCAGCTTGAACAGGTTGAGCAATGAGCAGTTCTTC.

This clone appeared once. The gene calls are TRBV5-6 and TRBJ2-7, with a tentative D call TRBD1 (6 bases). The CDR3 runs 13 residues. Per germline, CDR1 SGHDT and CDR2 YYEEEE. Trimming took off 1 base at V and 1 base at J, with 6 bases between the two ends. CDR3 DNA: TGTGCCAGCAGCTTGACAGGGTCCTACGAGCAGTACTTC. Its protein product is CASSLTGSYEQYF.